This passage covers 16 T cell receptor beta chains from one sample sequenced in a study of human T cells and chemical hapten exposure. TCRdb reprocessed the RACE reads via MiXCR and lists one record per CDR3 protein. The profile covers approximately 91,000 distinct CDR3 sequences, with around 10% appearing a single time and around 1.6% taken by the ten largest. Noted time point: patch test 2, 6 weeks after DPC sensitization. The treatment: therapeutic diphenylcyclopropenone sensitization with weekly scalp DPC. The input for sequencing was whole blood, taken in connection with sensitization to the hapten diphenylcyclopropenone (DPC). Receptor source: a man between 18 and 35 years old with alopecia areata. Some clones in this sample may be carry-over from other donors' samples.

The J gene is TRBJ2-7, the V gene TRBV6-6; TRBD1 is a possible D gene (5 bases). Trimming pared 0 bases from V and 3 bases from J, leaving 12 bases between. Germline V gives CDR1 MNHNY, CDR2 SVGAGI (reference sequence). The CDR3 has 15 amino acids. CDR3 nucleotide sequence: TGTGCCAGCAGTTACTCGATTGGGGCAGGCTACGAGCAGTACGTC. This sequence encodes CASSYSIGAGYEQYV.

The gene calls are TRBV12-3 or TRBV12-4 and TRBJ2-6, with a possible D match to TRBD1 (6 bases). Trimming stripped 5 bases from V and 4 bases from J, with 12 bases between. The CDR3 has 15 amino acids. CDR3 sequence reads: CASSPGDRGANVLTF. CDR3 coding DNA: TGTGCCAGCAGTCCAGGGGACCGAGGGGCCAACGTCCTGACTTTC.

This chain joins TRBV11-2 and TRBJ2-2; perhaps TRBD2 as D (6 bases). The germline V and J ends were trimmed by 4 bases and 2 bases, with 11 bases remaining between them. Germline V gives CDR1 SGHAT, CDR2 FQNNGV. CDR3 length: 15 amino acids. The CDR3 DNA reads TGTGCCAGCAGCTCGCCGGGACTTAACACCGGGGAGCTGTTTTTT. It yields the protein CASSSPGLNTGELFF. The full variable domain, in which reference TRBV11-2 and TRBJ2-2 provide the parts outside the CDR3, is EAGVAQSPRYKIIEKRQSVAFWCNPISGHATLYWYQQILGQGPKLLIQFQNNGVVDDSQLPKDRFSAERLKGVDSTLKIQPAKLEDSAVYLCASSSPGLNTGELFFGEGSRLTVL.

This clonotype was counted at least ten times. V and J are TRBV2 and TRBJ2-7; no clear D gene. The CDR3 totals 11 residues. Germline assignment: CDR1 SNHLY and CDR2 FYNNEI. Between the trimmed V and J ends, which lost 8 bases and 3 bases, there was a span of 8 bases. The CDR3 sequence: CASVLSYEQYF. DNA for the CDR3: TGTGCCAGCGTGCTTAGCTACGAGCAGTACTTC.

The CDR3 region has the DNA TGCAGTGCTCGCGGTTCTAGGGGCACTGAAGCTTTCTTT. Translation: CSARGSRGTEAFF. The chain uses TRBV20-1 and TRBJ1-1, with D possibly TRBD1 on 5 matching bases. The germline gives CDR1 DFQATT, CDR2 SNEGSKA (reference sequence). The CDR3 runs to 13 residues. V gave up 5 bases and J gave up 4 bases, with 14 bases separating them.

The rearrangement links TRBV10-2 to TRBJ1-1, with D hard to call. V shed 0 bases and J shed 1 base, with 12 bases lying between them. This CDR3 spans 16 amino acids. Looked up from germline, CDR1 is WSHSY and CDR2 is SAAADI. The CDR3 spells CASSESGRRENTEAFF. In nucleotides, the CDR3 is TGCGCCAGCAGTGAGTCTGGTCGTCGGGAGAACACTGAAGCTTTCTTT.

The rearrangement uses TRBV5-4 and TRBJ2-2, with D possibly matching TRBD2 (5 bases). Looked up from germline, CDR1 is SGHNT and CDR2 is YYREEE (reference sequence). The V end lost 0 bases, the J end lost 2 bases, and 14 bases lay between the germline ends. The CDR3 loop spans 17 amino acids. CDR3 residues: CASSLGGLPSNTGELFF. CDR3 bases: TGTGCCAGCAGCTTGGGAGGACTCCCTTCTAACACCGGGGAGCTGTTTTTT.

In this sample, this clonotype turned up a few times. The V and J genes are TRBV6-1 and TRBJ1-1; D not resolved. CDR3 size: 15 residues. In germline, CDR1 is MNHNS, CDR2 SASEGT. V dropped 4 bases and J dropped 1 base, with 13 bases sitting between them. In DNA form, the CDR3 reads TGTGCCAGCAGTGGAAGAAGGGCGGGGAACACTGAAGCTTTCTTT. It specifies CASSGRRAGNTEAFF.

CDR3 sequence reads: CASAQSGGSTEAFF. The CDR3 nucleotides read TGCGCCAGCGCCCAGTCAGGGGGAAGTACTGAAGCTTTCTTT. V is TRBV10-1 and J is TRBJ1-1, with 7 bases fitting TRBD1. Germline V gene data show CDR1 as WNHNN and CDR2 as SYGVQD (reference sequence). V was pared by 8 bases and J by 5 bases, with 11 bases of the junction left unmatched. CDR3 size: 14 residues.

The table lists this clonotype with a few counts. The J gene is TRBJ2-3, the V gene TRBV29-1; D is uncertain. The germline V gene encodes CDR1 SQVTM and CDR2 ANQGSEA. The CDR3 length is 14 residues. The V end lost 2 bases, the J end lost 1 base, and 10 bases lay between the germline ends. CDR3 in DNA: TGCAGCGTTGAACGAGAAGTTGGCACAGATACGCAGTATTTT. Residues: CSVEREVGTDTQYF.

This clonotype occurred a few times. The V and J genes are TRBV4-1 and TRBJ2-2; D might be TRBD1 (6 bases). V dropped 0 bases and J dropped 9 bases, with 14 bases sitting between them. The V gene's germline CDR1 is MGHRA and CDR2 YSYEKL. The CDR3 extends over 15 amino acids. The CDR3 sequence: CASSQDRQGHRELFF. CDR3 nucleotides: TGCGCCAGCAGCCAAGATCGGCAGGGACACCGGGAGCTGTTTTTT.

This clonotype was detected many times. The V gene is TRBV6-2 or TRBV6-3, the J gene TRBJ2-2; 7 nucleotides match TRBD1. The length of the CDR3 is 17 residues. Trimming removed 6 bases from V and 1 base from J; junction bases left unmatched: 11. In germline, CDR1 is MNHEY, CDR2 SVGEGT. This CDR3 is CASSQTGLRGNTGELFF. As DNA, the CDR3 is TGTGCCAGCAGCCAGACAGGGTTAAGAGGGAACACCGGGGAGCTGTTTTTT.

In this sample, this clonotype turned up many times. The CDR3 is CASSPTGVGGNTEAFF. In nucleotides, the CDR3 is TGTGCCAGCTCACCCACCGGGGTCGGAGGGAACACTGAAGCTTTCTTT. The genes are TRBV18 and TRBJ1-1; D is undetermined. Deletions cut 3 bases from V and 1 base from J, with 15 bases between. The CDR3 has 16 amino acids. Germline V gene lookup returns CDR1 KGHSH and CDR2 LQKENI.

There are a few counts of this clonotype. DNA of the CDR3: TGTGCCACCAGTGATCCTGGGACAGGGAAAGAGACCCAGTACTTC. Protein product: CATSDPGTGKETQYF. The V and J genes are TRBV24-1 and TRBJ2-5; 9 nucleotides line up with TRBD1. Germline V gives CDR1 KGHDR, CDR2 SFDVKD. The V and J ends lost 3 bases and 3 bases, in that order; junction bases with no gene match: 4. The CDR3 is 15 amino acids.

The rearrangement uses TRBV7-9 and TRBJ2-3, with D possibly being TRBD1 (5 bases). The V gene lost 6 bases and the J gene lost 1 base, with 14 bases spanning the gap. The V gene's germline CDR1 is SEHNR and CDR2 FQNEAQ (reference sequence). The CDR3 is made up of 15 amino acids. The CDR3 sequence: CASSSVQGRTDTQYF. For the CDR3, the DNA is TGTGCCAGCAGTTCGGTCCAGGGTCGCACAGATACGCAGTATTTT.

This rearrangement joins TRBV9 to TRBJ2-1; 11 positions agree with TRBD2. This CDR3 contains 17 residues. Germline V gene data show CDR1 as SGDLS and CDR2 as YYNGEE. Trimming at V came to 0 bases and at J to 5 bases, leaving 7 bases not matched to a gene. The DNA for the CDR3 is TGTGCCAGCAGCGTAGGAACTAGCGGGGGAATAAACAATGAGCAGTTCTTC. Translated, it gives CASSVGTSGGINNEQFF.